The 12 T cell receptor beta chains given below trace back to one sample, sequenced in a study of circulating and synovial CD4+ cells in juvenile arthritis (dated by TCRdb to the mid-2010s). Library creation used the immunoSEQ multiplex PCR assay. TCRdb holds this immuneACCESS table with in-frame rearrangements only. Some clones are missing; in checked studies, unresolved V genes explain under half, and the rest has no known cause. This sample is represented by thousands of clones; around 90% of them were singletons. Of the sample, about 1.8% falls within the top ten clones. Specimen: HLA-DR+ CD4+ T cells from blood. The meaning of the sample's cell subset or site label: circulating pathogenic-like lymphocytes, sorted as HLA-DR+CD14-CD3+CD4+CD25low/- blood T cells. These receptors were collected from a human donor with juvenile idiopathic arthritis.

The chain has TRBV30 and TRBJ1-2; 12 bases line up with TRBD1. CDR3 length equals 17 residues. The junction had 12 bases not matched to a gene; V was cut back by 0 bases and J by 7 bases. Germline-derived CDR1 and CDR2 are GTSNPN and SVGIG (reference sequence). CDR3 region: CAWSVRDRGRPALGYTF. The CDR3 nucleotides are TGTGCCTGGAGTGTACGGGACAGGGGGCGGCCCGCCCTTGGCTACACCTTC. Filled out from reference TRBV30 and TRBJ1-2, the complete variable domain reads SQTIHQWPATLVQPVGSPLSLECTVEGTSNPNLYWYRQAAGRGLQLLFYSVGIGQISSEVPQNLSASRPQDRQFILSSKKLLLSDSGFYLCAWSVRDRGRPALGYTFGSGTRLTVV.

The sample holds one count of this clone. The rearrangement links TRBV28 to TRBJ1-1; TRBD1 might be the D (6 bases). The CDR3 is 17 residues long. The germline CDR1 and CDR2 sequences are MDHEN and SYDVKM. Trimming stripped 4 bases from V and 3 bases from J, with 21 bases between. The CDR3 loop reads CASSSPRFKGGYTEAFF. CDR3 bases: TGTGCCAGCAGTTCCCCCCGGTTTAAAGGGGGTTACACTGAAGCTTTCTTT.

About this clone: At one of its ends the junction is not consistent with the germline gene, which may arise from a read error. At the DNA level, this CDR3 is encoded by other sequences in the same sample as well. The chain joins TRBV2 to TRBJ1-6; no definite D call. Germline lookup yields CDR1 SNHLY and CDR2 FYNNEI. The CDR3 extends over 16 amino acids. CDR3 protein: CASNPGKGSYNSPLHF. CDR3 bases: TGTGCCAGCAATCCGGGGAAGGGCTCCTATAATTCCCCCCTCCACTTT.

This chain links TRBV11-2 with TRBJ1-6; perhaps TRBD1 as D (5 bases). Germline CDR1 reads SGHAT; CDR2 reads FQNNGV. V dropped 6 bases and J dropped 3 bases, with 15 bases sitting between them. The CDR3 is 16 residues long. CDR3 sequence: CASRRGGILYNSPLHF. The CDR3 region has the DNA TGTGCCAGCAGACGGGGGGGAATCCTCTATAATTCACCCCTCCACTTT. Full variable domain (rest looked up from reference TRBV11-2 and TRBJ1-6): EAGVAQSPRYKIIEKRQSVAFWCNPISGHATLYWYQQILGQGPKLLIQFQNNGVVDDSQLPKDRFSAERLKGVDSTLKIQPAKLEDSAVYLCASRRGGILYNSPLHFGNGTRLTVT.

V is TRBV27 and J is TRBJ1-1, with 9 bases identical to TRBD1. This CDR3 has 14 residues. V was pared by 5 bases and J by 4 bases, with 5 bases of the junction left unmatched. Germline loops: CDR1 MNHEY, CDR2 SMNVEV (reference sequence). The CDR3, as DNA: TGTGCCAGCAGTCCAGACAGGGGGGGCACTGAAGCTTTCTTT. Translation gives CASSPDRGGTEAFF.

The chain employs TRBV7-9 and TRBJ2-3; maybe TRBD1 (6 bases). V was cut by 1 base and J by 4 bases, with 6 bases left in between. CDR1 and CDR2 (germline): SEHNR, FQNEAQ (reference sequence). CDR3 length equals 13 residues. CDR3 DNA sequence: TGTGCCAGCAGCTTAGGGGGGCCAGATACGCAGTATTTT. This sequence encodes CASSLGGPDTQYF.

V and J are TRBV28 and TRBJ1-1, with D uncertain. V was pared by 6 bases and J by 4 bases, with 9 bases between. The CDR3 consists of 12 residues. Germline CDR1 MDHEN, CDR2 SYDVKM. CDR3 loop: CASSRLPTEAFF. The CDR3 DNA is TGTGCCAGCAGCCGGTTACCCACTGAAGCTTTCTTT.

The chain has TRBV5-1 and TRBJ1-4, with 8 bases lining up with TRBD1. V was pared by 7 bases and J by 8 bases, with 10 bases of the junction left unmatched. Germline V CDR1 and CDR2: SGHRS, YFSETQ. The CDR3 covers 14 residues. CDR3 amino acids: CASSGQGGVEKLFF. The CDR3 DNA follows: TGCGCCAGCTCCGGACAGGGTGGCGTCGAAAAACTGTTTTTT.

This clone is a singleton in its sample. The CDR3: CRTGGKTGVRSQHF. The CDR3 DNA is TGCAGAACGGGGGGAAAAACAGGCGTACGATCCCAGCATTTT. The rearrangement links TRBV29-1 to TRBJ1-5; TRBD1 might be the D (5 bases). CDR1 and CDR2 from the germline V gene are SQVTM and ANQGSEA. This CDR3 comprises 14 residues.

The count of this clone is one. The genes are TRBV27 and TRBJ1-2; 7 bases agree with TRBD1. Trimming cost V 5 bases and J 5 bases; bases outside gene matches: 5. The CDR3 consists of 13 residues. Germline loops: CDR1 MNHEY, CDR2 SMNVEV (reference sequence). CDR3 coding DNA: TGTGCCAGCAGTGACAGGGTGTATTATGGCTACACCTTC. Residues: CASSDRVYYGYTF.

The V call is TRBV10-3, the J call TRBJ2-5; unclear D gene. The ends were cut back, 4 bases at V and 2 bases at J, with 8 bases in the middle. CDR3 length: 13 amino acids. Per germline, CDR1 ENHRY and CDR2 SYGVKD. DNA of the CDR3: TGTGCCATCAGTGGAACTCGACAAGAGACCCAGTACTTC. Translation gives CAISGTRQETQYF.

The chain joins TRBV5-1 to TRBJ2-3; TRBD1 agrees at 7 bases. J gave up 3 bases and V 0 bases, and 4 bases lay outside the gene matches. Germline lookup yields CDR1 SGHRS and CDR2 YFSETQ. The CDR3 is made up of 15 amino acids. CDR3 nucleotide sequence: TGCGCCAGCAGCTTGGAAGGGGGCCGAACAGATACGCAGTATTTT. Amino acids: CASSLEGGRTDTQYF.